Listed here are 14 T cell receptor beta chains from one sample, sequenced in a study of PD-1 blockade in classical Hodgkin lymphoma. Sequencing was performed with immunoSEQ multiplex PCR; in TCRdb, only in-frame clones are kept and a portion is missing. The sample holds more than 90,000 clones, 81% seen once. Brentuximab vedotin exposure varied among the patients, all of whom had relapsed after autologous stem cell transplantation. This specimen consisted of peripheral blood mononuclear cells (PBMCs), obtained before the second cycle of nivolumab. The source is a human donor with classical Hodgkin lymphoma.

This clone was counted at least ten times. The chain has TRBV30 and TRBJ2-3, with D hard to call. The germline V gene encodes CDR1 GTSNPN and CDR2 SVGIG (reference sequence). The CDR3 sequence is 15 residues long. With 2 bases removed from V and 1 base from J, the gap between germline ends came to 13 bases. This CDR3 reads CAWSKDGSRTDTQYF. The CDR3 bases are TGTGCCTGGAGTAAGGACGGCTCCCGCACAGATACGCAGTATTTT.

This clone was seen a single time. CDR3 DNA: TGCGCCAGCAGCCAAGAAGGACAGGGATGGGGCCAAGAGACCCAGTACTTC. Protein sequence: CASSQEGQGWGQETQYF. The chain combines TRBV4-1 with TRBJ2-5; TRBD1 matches at 8 bases. Losses at the gene ends were 0 bases for V and 1 base for J; bases not matched to a gene: 7. The CDR3 runs 17 residues. Germline V CDR1 and CDR2: MGHRA, YSYEKL.

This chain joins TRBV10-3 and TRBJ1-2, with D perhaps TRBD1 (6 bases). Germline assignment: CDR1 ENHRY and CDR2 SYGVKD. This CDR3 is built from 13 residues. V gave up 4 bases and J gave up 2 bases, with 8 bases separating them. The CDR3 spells CAISAQGNYGYTF. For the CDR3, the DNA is TGTGCCATCAGTGCACAGGGCAACTATGGCTACACCTTC.

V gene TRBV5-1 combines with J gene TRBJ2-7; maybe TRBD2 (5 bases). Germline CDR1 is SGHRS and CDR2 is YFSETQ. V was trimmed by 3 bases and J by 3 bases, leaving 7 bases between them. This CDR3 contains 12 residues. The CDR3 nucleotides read TGCGCCAGCAGCTCGGCGGGCTACGAGCAGTACTTC. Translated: CASSSAGYEQYF.

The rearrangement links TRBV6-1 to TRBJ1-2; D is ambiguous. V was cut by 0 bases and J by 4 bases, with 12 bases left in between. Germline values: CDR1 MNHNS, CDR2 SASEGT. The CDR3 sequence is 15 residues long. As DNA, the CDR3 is TGTGCCAGCAGTGAAGCTTCGCGGTCAGCCTATGGCTACACCTTC. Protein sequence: CASSEASRSAYGYTF.

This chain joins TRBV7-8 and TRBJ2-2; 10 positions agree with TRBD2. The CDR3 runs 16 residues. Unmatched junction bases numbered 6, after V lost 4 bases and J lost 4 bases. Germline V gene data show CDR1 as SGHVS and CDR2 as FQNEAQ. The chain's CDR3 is CASSSSAGGVTGELFF. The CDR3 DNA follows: TGTGCCAGCAGCTCTTCAGCGGGAGGGGTCACCGGGGAGCTGTTTTTT.

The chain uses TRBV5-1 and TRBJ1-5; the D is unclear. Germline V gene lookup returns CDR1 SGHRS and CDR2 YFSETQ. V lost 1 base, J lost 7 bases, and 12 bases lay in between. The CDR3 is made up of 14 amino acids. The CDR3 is CASSLSGVDQPQHF. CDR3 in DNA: TGCGCCAGCAGCTTGTCGGGAGTCGACCAGCCCCAGCATTTT.

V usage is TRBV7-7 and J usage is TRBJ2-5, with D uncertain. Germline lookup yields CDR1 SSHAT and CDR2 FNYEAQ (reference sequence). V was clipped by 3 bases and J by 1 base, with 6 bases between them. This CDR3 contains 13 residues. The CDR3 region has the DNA TGTGCCAGCAGCTTCTACGTCCAAGAGACCCAGTACTTC. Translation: CASSFYVQETQYF.

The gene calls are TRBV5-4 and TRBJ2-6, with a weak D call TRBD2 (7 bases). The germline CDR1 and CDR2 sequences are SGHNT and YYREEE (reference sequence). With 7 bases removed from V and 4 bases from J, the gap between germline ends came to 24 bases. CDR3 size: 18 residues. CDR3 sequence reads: CASRPGTTGSSGANVLTF. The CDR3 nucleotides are TGTGCCAGCCGCCCCGGGACTACAGGGAGCTCAGGGGCCAACGTCCTGACTTTC.

CDR3 nucleotides: TGTGCCAGTAGTAACCCCTCCTCTAGCGGGGCGGGGGAGCAGTACTTC. This encodes CASSNPSSSGAGEQYF. The chain recombines TRBV19 with TRBJ2-7, with 9 bases matching TRBD2. The CDR3 runs 16 residues. Unmatched junction bases numbered 14, after V lost 4 bases and J lost 7 bases. Germline V gene data show CDR1 as LNHDA and CDR2 as SQIVND (reference sequence). The variable domain in full, completed from reference TRBV19 and TRBJ2-7, reads DGGITQSPKYLFRKEGQNVTLSCEQNLNHDAMYWYRQDPGQGLRLIYYSQIVNDFQKGDIAEGYSVSREKKESFPLTVTSAQKNPTAFYLCASSNPSSSGAGEQYFGPGTRLTVT.

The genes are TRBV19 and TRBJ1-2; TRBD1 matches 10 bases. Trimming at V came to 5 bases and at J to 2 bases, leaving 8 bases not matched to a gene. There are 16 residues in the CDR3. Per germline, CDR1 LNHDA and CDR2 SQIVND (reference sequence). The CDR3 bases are TGTGCCAGTAGTCCCGACAGGGGGCTCACAAACTATGGCTACACCTTC. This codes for CASSPDRGLTNYGYTF.

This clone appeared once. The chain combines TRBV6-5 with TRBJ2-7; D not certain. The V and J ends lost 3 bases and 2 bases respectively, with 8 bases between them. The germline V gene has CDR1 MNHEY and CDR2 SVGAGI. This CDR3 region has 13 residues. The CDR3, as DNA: TGTGCCAGCAGTTATATGAGGACCTACGAGCAGTACTTC. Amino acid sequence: CASSYMRTYEQYF.

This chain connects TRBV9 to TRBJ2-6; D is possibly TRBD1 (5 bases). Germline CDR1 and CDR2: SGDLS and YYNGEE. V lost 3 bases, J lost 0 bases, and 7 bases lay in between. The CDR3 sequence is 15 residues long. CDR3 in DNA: TGTGCCAGCAGCGCCCAGGGCTCTGGGGCCAACGTCCTGACTTTC. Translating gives CASSAQGSGANVLTF.

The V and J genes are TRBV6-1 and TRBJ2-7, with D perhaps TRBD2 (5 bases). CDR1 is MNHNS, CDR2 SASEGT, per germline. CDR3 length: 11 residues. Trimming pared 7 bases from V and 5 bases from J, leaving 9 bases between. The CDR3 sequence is CASTAGDEQYF. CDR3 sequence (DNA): TGTGCCAGCACCGCCGGGGACGAGCAGTACTTC.